This TCR beta chain was retrieved from a study of cytomegalovirus exposure and HLA in healthy donors. Study results and limitations: Researchers reported in a later analysis that common viral pathogens appeared linked to several top clusters.

Worth noting for this clone: Antigen: not known.

Trimming shortened V by 5 bases and J by 0 bases, and 14 bases separated the two germline ends. The CDR3 length is 15 residues. CDR1 is MDHEN, CDR2 SYDVKM, per germline. The PCR contained 60 Vbeta and 13 Jbeta primers. How the authors handled the data: Later, 65 million to 90 million unique TCR beta chains were counted in an analysis, and 10 million to 12 million of them were shared. Produced via immunoSEQ multiplex PCR; TCRdb's table is partial and in-frame only. V, J and clone size derive from that table, while D and trimming were established from the DNA sequence. In the table there are 80,000 or so clones, about 75% of which are singletons.

This sequence originates from a man aged 55 to 70 in good health and CMV-seropositive. Sequencing used PBMCs. The rearrangement uses TRBV28 and TRBJ2-7; possibly TRBD1 for D (5 bases). CDR3 sequence reads: CASSPLSQGSYEQYF. CDR3 coding DNA: TGTGCCAGCAGTCCCCTTTCCCAGGGCTCCTACGAGCAGTACTTC.